Each of the 23 T cell receptor beta chains below was sequenced from the same sample in a study of PD-1 blockade in classical Hodgkin lymphoma. Time point denoted: cycle 4 day 1 (C4D1), after 5 to 7 weeks of nivolumab. Brentuximab vedotin exposure varied, and every patient relapsed after autologous stem cell transplantation. Negative selection with magnetic separation was used to purify CD4+ T cells from thawed PBMCs. Sequencing used immunoSEQ multiplex PCR; TCRdb keeps in-frame clones, though not all of them. The data contain around 25,000 clones, 75% to 90% of them singletons. The material sequenced was CD4+ T cells from blood, taken before the fourth cycle of nivolumab. The receptors derive from a human donor with classical Hodgkin lymphoma.

Worth noting for this clone: Compared with germline, one end of the junction differs, possibly owing to a read error. The chain joins TRBV30 to TRBJ2-7; 7 nucleotides line up with TRBD1. The CDR3 is made up of 15 amino acids. Germline CDR1 is GTSNPN and CDR2 is SVGIG (reference sequence). The CDR3 here is CVWTRTSAGGYEQYF. The CDR3 DNA is TGTGTCTGGACACGGACTTCCGCAGGGGGCTACGAGCAGTACTTC.

The J gene is TRBJ1-3, the V gene TRBV11-2, with 7 bases fitting TRBD1. This CDR3 has 17 residues. Per the germline V gene, CDR1 is SGHAT and CDR2 is FQNNGV. V lost 4 bases to trimming and J lost 7 bases; unmatched junction nucleotides: 16. CDR3 protein: CASSSRLQGLRGNTIYF. CDR3 DNA sequence: TGTGCCAGCAGCTCGAGACTACAGGGGCTTCGGGGGAACACCATATATTTT.

The CDR3 bases are TGTGCCAGCAGCCCTGCGGGACTAGCGGGAGGCAAAAACATTCAGTACTTC. Translation gives CASSPAGLAGGKNIQYF. J is TRBJ2-4 and V is TRBV5-4; 15 nucleotides agree with TRBD2. Trimming at V came to 4 bases and at J to 3 bases, leaving 5 bases not matched to a gene. The CDR3 is made up of 17 amino acids. Per the germline V gene, CDR1 is SGHNT and CDR2 is YYREEE (reference sequence).

The sample holds a few counts of this clone. The J gene is TRBJ1-1, the V gene TRBV10-3; the match to TRBD1 covers 7 bases. Germline V gives CDR1 ENHRY, CDR2 SYGVKD. The CDR3 has 14 residues. V shed 9 bases, J shed 0 bases, and the junction held 7 bases outside the gene matches. The CDR3 sequence is CAIRQGYMNTEAFF. The DNA for the CDR3 is TGTGCCATTAGACAGGGCTACATGAACACTGAAGCTTTCTTT.

The genes are TRBV7-7 and TRBJ1-5; D is perhaps TRBD1 (5 bases). V lost 1 base, J lost 7 bases, and 8 bases lay in between. CDR1 and CDR2 from the germline V gene are SSHAT and FNYEAQ (reference sequence). CDR3 length: 13 residues. The CDR3 here is CASSLDKGQPQHF. The CDR3 DNA reads as TGTGCCAGCAGCTTAGATAAGGGGCAGCCCCAGCATTTT.

CDR3 sequence (DNA): TGTGCTAGTGGTTCCTTAGGGGACAGCAAAAGCAATCAGCCCCAGCATTTT. Translating gives CASGSLGDSKSNQPQHF. The V gene is TRBV12-5, the J gene TRBJ1-5; 7 bases are a match to TRBD1. There are 17 residues in the CDR3. After removal of 4 bases from V and 1 base from J, the junction contained 10 bases not matched to a gene. The germline V gene has CDR1 LGHNT and CDR2 FRNRAP. The full variable domain, in which reference TRBV12-5 and TRBJ1-5 provide the parts outside the CDR3, is DARVTQTPRHKVTEMGQEVTMRCQPILGHNTVFWYRQTMMQGLELLAYFRNRAPLDDSGMPKDRFSAEMPDATLATLKIQPSEPRDSAVYFCASGSLGDSKSNQPQHFGDGTRLSIL.

This clone was detected only a few times. The CDR3 loop reads CASSSNSENQAFF. The DNA for the CDR3 is TGTGCCAGCAGTTCAAATAGCGAGAACCAAGCTTTCTTT. This rearrangement joins TRBV28 to TRBJ1-1; D gene unclear. Per the germline V gene, CDR1 is MDHEN and CDR2 is SYDVKM. The CDR3 contains 13 residues. V was trimmed by 4 bases and J by 9 bases, leaving 15 bases between them.

The rearrangement joins TRBV5-1 to TRBJ2-5, with D perhaps matching TRBD2 (5 bases). Looked up from germline, CDR1 is SGHRS and CDR2 is YFSETQ. The CDR3 covers 14 residues. V shed 6 bases and J shed 2 bases, with 14 bases lying between them. CDR3 DNA sequence: TGCGCCAGCAAGGGAGAGGTCCTTCAAGAGACCCAGTACTTC. Translating it yields CASKGEVLQETQYF.

The chain combines TRBV4-1 with TRBJ1-2, with 8 bases aligning to TRBD1. The CDR3 length is 18 residues. Germline V CDR1 and CDR2: MGHRA, YSYEKL. V shed 1 base, J shed 1 base, and the junction held 11 bases outside the gene matches. The CDR3 DNA reads TGCGCCAGCAGCCAAGGTGGACAGGGATCCCTTCTTAACTATGGCTACACCTTC. Translated, it gives CASSQGGQGSLLNYGYTF.

The chain joins TRBV27 to TRBJ1-4, with 8 bases aligning to TRBD1. With 4 bases clipped from V and 7 bases from J, the junction kept 14 bases outside the gene matches. Germline values: CDR1 MNHEY, CDR2 SMNVEV (reference sequence). The CDR3 spans 17 residues. The CDR3 loop reads CASSSRTGSPVSEKLFF. CDR3 in DNA: TGTGCCAGCAGTTCCCGGACAGGGTCGCCAGTGAGTGAAAAACTGTTTTTT.

This chain uses TRBV7-9 with TRBJ1-4, with a possible D match to TRBD1 (6 bases). The CDR3 length is 16 residues. CDR1 and CDR2 from the germline V gene are SEHNR and FQNEAQ (reference sequence). The V and J ends lost 5 bases and 8 bases respectively, with 21 bases between them. CDR3 DNA sequence: TGTGCCAGCAGCCGCCTCGTGGGGGGCGAAGGAGAAAAACTGTTTTTT. Its protein product is CASSRLVGGEGEKLFF. The full variable domain, with the rest looked up from reference TRBV7-9 and TRBJ1-4, is DTGVSQNPRHKITKRGQNVTFRCDPISEHNRLYWYRQTLGQGPEFLTYFQNEAQLEKSRLLSDRFSAERPKGSFSTLEIQRTEQGDSAMYLCASSRLVGGEGEKLFFGSGTQLSVL.

This clone was counted once. The chain uses TRBV7-2 and TRBJ1-5; TRBD1 matches 7 bases. The ends lost 4 bases at V and 0 bases at J; junction bases unmatched: 0. The length of the CDR3 is 14 residues. Germline CDR1 is SGHTA and CDR2 is FQGNSA. The CDR3 loop is CASSYRGSNQPQHF. The CDR3 region has the DNA TGTGCCAGCAGCTACAGGGGTAGCAATCAGCCCCAGCATTTT.

This clone was detected a few times. The chain employs TRBV10-3 and TRBJ1-2; 7 positions match TRBD1. V lost 4 bases and J lost 10; bases outside the gene matches: 3. CDR3 size: 11 residues. The germline CDR1 and CDR2 sequences are ENHRY and SYGVKD. CDR3 sequence (DNA): TGTGCCATCAGTGGGGACAGCTTCTACACCTTC. As protein: CAISGDSFYTF.

The V and J genes are TRBV5-6 and TRBJ2-7, with D perhaps matching TRBD1 (6 bases). The V end was cut by 4 bases, the J end by 0 bases, with 11 bases between. The CDR3 extends over 14 amino acids. Germline assignment: CDR1 SGHDT and CDR2 YYEEEE. CDR3 amino acids: CASSTTGSSYEQYF. CDR3 DNA: TGTGCCAGCAGCACGACAGGCAGCTCCTACGAGCAGTACTTC.

The rearrangement uses TRBV6-1 and TRBJ1-1; a possible D gene is TRBD1 (5 bases). The germline gives CDR1 MNHNS, CDR2 SASEGT. This CDR3 is built from 16 residues. V gave up 4 bases and J gave up 6 bases, with 21 bases separating them. CDR3 amino acids: CASSASRGQGDAEAFF. As DNA, the CDR3 is TGTGCCAGCAGTGCCAGCCGAGGGCAGGGTGACGCTGAAGCTTTCTTT.

The J gene is TRBJ2-1, the V gene TRBV7-8; D not certain. CDR3 size: 15 residues. Trimming stripped 5 bases from V and 2 bases from J, with 13 bases between. Germline assignment: CDR1 SGHVS and CDR2 FQNEAQ. The CDR3 protein is CASSPLSQTYNEQFF. CDR3 nucleotide sequence: TGTGCCAGCAGCCCATTAAGCCAGACCTACAATGAGCAGTTCTTC. Filled out from reference TRBV7-8 and TRBJ2-1, the complete variable domain reads GAGVSQSPRYKVAKRGQDVALRCDPISGHVSLFWYQQALGQGPEFLTYFQNEAQLDKSGLPSDRFFAERPEGSVSTLKIQRTQQEDSAVYLCASSPLSQTYNEQFFGPGTRLTVL.

V is TRBV4-1 and J is TRBJ2-1; no clear D. Trimming left V 2 bases short and J 0 bases short, with 11 bases between. The CDR3 contains 16 residues. Germline assignment: CDR1 MGHRA and CDR2 YSYEKL. CDR3 sequence: CASSQPTGSSYNEQFF. The DNA for the CDR3 is TGCGCCAGCAGCCAACCTACTGGTAGCTCCTACAATGAGCAGTTCTTC.

The rearrangement links TRBV27 to TRBJ1-2; D might be TRBD1 (5 bases). This CDR3 has 21 amino acids. CDR1 MNHEY and CDR2 SMNVEV come from the germline V gene (reference sequence). V lost 1 base and J lost 1, with 28 bases in between. DNA for the CDR3: TGTGCCAGCAGTTTATTGTCGGATGTCGGGGCGCCGGGAGGAGGTAACTATGGCTACACCTTC. It codes for CASSLLSDVGAPGGGNYGYTF.

The chain carries TRBV19 and TRBJ2-5, with D perhaps TRBD1 (8 bases). Germline V lookup: CDR1 LNHDA, CDR2 SQIVND (reference sequence). V was pared by 7 bases and J by 5 bases, with 17 bases between. CDR3 length: 14 residues. CDR3 region: CASTGQGGWETQYF. CDR3 coding DNA: TGTGCCAGTACCGGACAGGGAGGGTGGGAGACCCAGTACTTC.

This chain connects TRBV28 to TRBJ1-2; the D is unclear. The germline CDR1 and CDR2 sequences are MDHEN and SYDVKM. The CDR3 sequence is 17 residues long. V dropped 1 base and J dropped 4 bases, with 19 bases sitting between them. CDR3 sequence (DNA): TGTGCCAGCAGTTTATTGTCCGGTGGCAGCCTTTCCTATGGCTACACCTTC. Its translation: CASSLLSGGSLSYGYTF.

The V gene is TRBV18, the J gene TRBJ1-5; D not resolved. This CDR3 region has 13 residues. CDR1 and CDR2 (germline): KGHSH, LQKENI. Trimming shortened V by 8 bases and J by 6 bases, and 14 bases separated the two germline ends. CDR3 sequence reads: CASHAGEGQPQHF. The CDR3 nucleotides are TGTGCCAGCCACGCCGGGGAGGGTCAGCCCCAGCATTTT.

This clone occurred a few times. This chain connects TRBV19 to TRBJ1-2, with D possibly matching TRBD1 (5 bases). CDR1 and CDR2 from the germline V gene are LNHDA and SQIVND (reference sequence). The CDR3 consists of 15 residues. V lost 5 bases and J 0 bases, leaving 13 bases between the germline ends. The CDR3 nucleotides read TGTGCCAGTAGTCCGACAATGACAGCTAACTATGGCTACACCTTC. This encodes CASSPTMTANYGYTF. The full variable domain, its missing parts supplied by reference TRBV19 and TRBJ1-2, is DGGITQSPKYLFRKEGQNVTLSCEQNLNHDAMYWYRQDPGQGLRLIYYSQIVNDFQKGDIAEGYSVSREKKESFPLTVTSAQKNPTAFYLCASSPTMTANYGYTFGSGTRLTVV.

The CDR3 here is CAPDSPGEQYF. The CDR3 nucleotides are TGTGCCCCGGACTCGCCGGGCGAGCAGTACTTC. The chain joins TRBV11-3 to TRBJ2-7; maybe TRBD2 (5 bases). Germline loops: CDR1 SGHNT, CDR2 YENEEA. This CDR3 has 11 amino acids. The ends were cut back, 11 bases at V and 6 bases at J, with 14 bases in the middle.